This entry lists 28 T cell receptor beta chains sequenced from one sample in a study of post-analysis software for immune sequencing data. Study conclusions and caveats: Among several TRBV segments more frequent in patients than controls were TRBV5-6, TRBV5-1 and TRBV20-1.

Presence of unique molecular identifiers characterized the TCR beta cDNA libraries. Each CDR3 protein gets one entry after TCRdb re-called the PCR reads with MiXCR. The sample lists more than 500,000 distinct CDR3 sequences; around a third were seen once. No antigens are known for them. Material for sequencing was blood. These receptors were taken from a girl aged 2-17 years with multiple sclerosis.

The chain joins TRBV29-1 to TRBJ2-1; 7 positions match TRBD1. This CDR3 is 14 amino acids long. Germline lookup yields CDR1 SQVTM and CDR2 ANQGSEA. The CDR3 nucleotides read TGCAGTCTCTTACGGGACAGCACCTACAATGAGCAGTTCTTC. Translating gives CSLLRDSTYNEQFF.

In DNA form, the CDR3 reads TGTGCCAGCAGGACTTTTGGGGGGTCCTATGGCTACACCTTC. Translating gives CASRTFGGSYGYTF. The chain has TRBV6-5 and TRBJ1-2; TRBD1 might be the D (5 bases). CDR3 length: 14 residues. V lost 6 bases, J lost 4 bases, and 15 bases lay in between. Germline V CDR1 and CDR2: MNHEY, SVGAGI.

This clonotype was seen a handful of times. The rearrangement links TRBV5-1 to TRBJ2-1; 15 nucleotides agree with TRBD2. CDR1 and CDR2 (germline): SGHRS, YFSETQ. The trim removed 3 bases at V and 1 base at J, leaving 5 bases unmatched. The CDR3 is made up of 18 amino acids. The CDR3 protein is CASSSWGTSGGSYNEQFF. DNA of the CDR3: TGCGCCAGCAGCTCGTGGGGGACTAGCGGGGGGTCCTACAATGAGCAGTTCTTC.

This clonotype was detected a few times. J is TRBJ2-3 and V is TRBV2; D ambiguous. Trimming stripped 7 bases from V and 4 bases from J, with 9 bases between. CDR3 size: 12 residues. The germline CDR1 and CDR2 sequences are SNHLY and FYNNEI. As DNA, the CDR3 is TGTGCCAGCATAGGGTGGGCAGATACGCAGTATTTT. As protein: CASIGWADTQYF.

The V call is TRBV29-1, the J call TRBJ1-1; 12 nucleotides agree with TRBD1. This CDR3 has 17 residues. The V segment lost 6 bases and the J segment 6 bases; nucleotides outside the gene matches: 17. The germline CDR1 and CDR2 sequences are SQVTM and ANQGSEA. The DNA of the CDR3 is TGCAGCGTCGCGTTTAACCGGGACAGGGGGCGAAGCGCTGAAGCTTTCTTT. Amino acid sequence: CSVAFNRDRGRSAEAFF.

This clonotype occurred many times. The chain joins TRBV29-1 to TRBJ2-7; D possibly uses TRBD1 or TRBD2 (5 bases each). Germline assignment: CDR1 SQVTM and CDR2 ANQGSEA. V was cut by 7 bases and J by 7 bases, with 23 bases left in between. CDR3 length: 14 residues. CDR3 amino acids: CSATTMGDSWEQYF. The DNA for the CDR3 is TGCAGCGCCACCACTATGGGGGATTCGTGGGAGCAGTACTTC.

The chain is built from TRBV2 and TRBJ2-7; the match to TRBD2 covers 16 bases. The V gene end was trimmed by 5 bases and the J gene end by 0 bases; junction bases not matched to a gene: 4. The CDR3 is 17 residues long. Germline V lookup: CDR1 SNHLY, CDR2 FYNNEI. The CDR3 DNA follows: TGTGCCAGCAGTTCGGGACTAGCGGGGGGGTTCTCCTACGAGCAGTACTTC. Its protein is CASSSGLAGGFSYEQYF.

This clonotype was recorded a few times. The chain employs TRBV5-1 and TRBJ2-7, with D tentatively TRBD1 or TRBD2 (5 bases each). CDR3 length: 13 residues. V lost 1 base and J lost 5, with 10 bases in between. The germline CDR1 and CDR2 sequences are SGHRS and YFSETQ. The CDR3 DNA sequence: TGCGCCAGCAGCTTGTATTTGGGGGACGAGCAGTACTTC. Protein: CASSLYLGDEQYF.

DNA of the CDR3: TGTGCCAGCCAGCTAGACAATGAGCAGTTCTTC. Its translation: CASQLDNEQFF. The chain combines TRBV18 with TRBJ2-1; D gene ambiguous. The CDR3 runs 11 residues. The V end was cut by 8 bases, the J end by 5 bases, with 7 bases between. The germline CDR1 and CDR2 sequences are KGHSH and LQKENI.

There are a few counts of this clonotype. The chain recombines TRBV20-1 with TRBJ2-1, with unresolved D. Germline CDR1 reads DFQATT; CDR2 reads SNEGSKA (reference sequence). The CDR3 loop spans 16 amino acids. The ends were cut back, 0 bases at V and 0 bases at J, with 12 bases in the middle. The chain's CDR3 is CSARDTTMSSYNEQFF. CDR3 nucleotide sequence: TGCAGTGCTAGAGATACAACTATGAGCTCCTACAATGAGCAGTTCTTC.

The chain combines TRBV24-1 with TRBJ1-2; D call uncertain. V was pared by 1 base and J by 3 bases, with 11 bases between. There are 15 residues in the CDR3. Germline V gives CDR1 KGHDR, CDR2 SFDVKD. CDR3 protein: CATSDFPDGYYGYTF. CDR3 in DNA: TGTGCCACCAGTGATTTTCCCGACGGCTACTATGGCTACACCTTC.

At least ten counts were recorded for this clonotype. CDR3 sequence reads: CASSLYIYNEQFF. Here the CDR3 DNA reads TGTGCCAGCAGCCTATACATCTACAATGAGCAGTTCTTC. This chain uses TRBV9 with TRBJ2-1; D unclear. Trimming took off 4 bases at V and 3 bases at J, with 8 bases between the two ends. CDR1 SGDLS and CDR2 YYNGEE come from the germline V gene. The CDR3 length is 13 residues.

Only a few counts were recorded for this clonotype. The genes are TRBV29-1 and TRBJ2-3; tentatively, D is TRBD2 (5 bases). Germline CDR1 and CDR2: SQVTM and ANQGSEA. The CDR3 has 14 residues. Trimming removed 3 bases from V and 1 base from J, with 11 bases in between. The CDR3 protein is CSVETRRGTDTQYF. Here the CDR3 DNA reads TGCAGCGTTGAGACCCGGCGGGGCACAGATACGCAGTATTTT.

This chain links TRBV7-9 with TRBJ2-7, with 8 nucleotides matching TRBD1. The CDR3 contains 16 residues. Germline CDR1 is SEHNR and CDR2 is FQNEAQ (reference sequence). The J segment lost 4 bases and the V segment lost 3 bases, leaving 11 bases of the junction unmatched. The CDR3 DNA follows: TGTGCCAGCAGCTTCTCCCCCCAGGGGGCGCGGTACGAGCAGTACTTC. It specifies CASSFSPQGARYEQYF.

This clonotype has a handful of counts. J is TRBJ2-5 and V is TRBV18, with D uncertain. Trimming cost V 2 bases and J 7 bases, with 17 bases left between them. This CDR3 has 15 amino acids. Per germline, CDR1 KGHSH and CDR2 LQKENI. CDR3 DNA: TGTGCCAGCTCACCAATAATCGACCATGCTGGGACCCAGTACTTC. It encodes CASSPIIDHAGTQYF. Full variable domain (outside the CDR3, taken from reference TRBV18 and TRBJ2-5): NAGVMQNPRHLVRRRGQEARLRCSPMKGHSHVYWYRQLPEEGLKFMVYLQKENIIDESGMPKERFSAEFPKEGPSILRIQQVVRGDSAAYFCASSPIIDHAGTQYFGPGTRLLVL.

The chain has TRBV5-1 and TRBJ2-7, with a possible D match to TRBD1 (6 bases). Trimming cost V 4 bases and J 3 bases, with 14 bases left between them. Looked up from germline, CDR1 is SGHRS and CDR2 is YFSETQ. The CDR3 has 14 residues. The CDR3 spells CASSPQGISYEQYF. The CDR3 coding sequence is TGCGCCAGCAGCCCTCAGGGGATTAGCTACGAGCAGTACTTC.

A few counts support this clonotype. V gene TRBV5-1 combines with J gene TRBJ2-1; 12 bases are shared with TRBD1. J lost 9 bases, V lost 0 bases, and 7 bases had no gene match. The length of the CDR3 is 16 residues. Germline CDR1 and CDR2: SGHRS and YFSETQ. As DNA, the CDR3 is TGCGCCAGCAGCTTGGGTCCTGGGACAGGGGGCATTGAGCAGTTCTTC. Translation gives CASSLGPGTGGIEQFF. Combining the CDR3 with reference TRBV5-1 and TRBJ2-1 gives the whole variable domain KAGVTQTPRYLIKTRGQQVTLSCSPISGHRSVSWYQQTPGQGLQFLFEYFSETQRNKGNFPGRFSGRQFSNSRSEMNVSTLELGDSALYLCASSLGPGTGGIEQFFGPGTRLTVL.

This clonotype was detected only once. The chain links TRBV20-1 to TRBJ2-4; 7 bases fit TRBD2. The germline V gene has CDR1 DFQATT and CDR2 SNEGSKA (reference sequence). V lost 2 bases, J lost 0 bases, and 19 bases stayed unmatched. The CDR3 runs to 20 residues. The CDR3, as DNA: TGCAGTGCTAGACCGCCAACTAGCGCCACGTCCCCACTAGCCAAAAACATTCAGTACTTC. As protein: CSARPPTSATSPLAKNIQYF.

About this clonotype itself: The junction departs from the called germline gene at one end, perhaps through a read error. J is TRBJ2-7 and V is TRBV5-6; D assignment may be TRBD1 or TRBD2 (5 bases each). In germline, CDR1 is SGHDT, CDR2 YYEEEE. This CDR3 has 16 residues. CDR3 loop: CASNLGTGPSSYEQYF. Written as DNA, the CDR3 is TGTGCCAGCAACTTGGGGACCGGGCCCTCCTCCTACGAGCAGTACTTC.

The chain couples TRBV4-1 to TRBJ2-3; a weak D match, TRBD1 (6 bases). V gave up 1 base and J gave up 9 bases, with 14 bases separating them. The CDR3 consists of 14 residues. CDR1 and CDR2 from the germline V gene are MGHRA and YSYEKL. CDR3 sequence (DNA): TGCGCCAGCAGCCAAGTTGCGGACAGTATGACGCAGTATTTT. This sequence encodes CASSQVADSMTQYF.

The rearrangement uses TRBV11-2 and TRBJ1-1, with TRBD1 as a possible D gene (6 bases). The CDR3 covers 14 residues. Germline CDR1 and CDR2: SGHAT and FQNNGV. V lost 1 base to trimming and J lost 5 bases, with 11 bases between them. CDR3 protein: CASSLVLGGTEAFF. The CDR3 DNA reads as TGTGCCAGCAGCTTAGTCCTAGGGGGAACTGAAGCTTTCTTT.

Only one count was recorded for this clonotype. This chain uses TRBV5-1 with TRBJ2-3, with D perhaps matching TRBD1 (5 bases). CDR1 is SGHRS and CDR2 is YFSETQ in the germline V gene. This CDR3 has 15 residues. Deletions cut 1 base from V and 2 bases from J, with 11 bases between. This chain's CDR3 is CASSLRGTLTDTQYF. The CDR3 DNA reads TGCGCCAGCAGCTTGAGGGGTACTCTCACAGATACGCAGTATTTT. Full variable domain (remainder filled in from reference TRBV5-1 and TRBJ2-3): KAGVTQTPRYLIKTRGQQVTLSCSPISGHRSVSWYQQTPGQGLQFLFEYFSETQRNKGNFPGRFSGRQFSNSRSEMNVSTLELGDSALYLCASSLRGTLTDTQYFGPGTRLTVL.

In this sample, this clonotype turned up a few times. The chain joins TRBV6-1 to TRBJ2-3, with D hard to call. The CDR3 runs 12 residues. V shed 7 bases and J shed 6 bases, with 11 bases lying between them. Germline V gives CDR1 MNHNS, CDR2 SASEGT. The CDR3 is CASTRSGDTQYF. CDR3 DNA: TGTGCCAGCACGAGGTCCGGGGATACGCAGTATTTT.

This clonotype came up a few times. The chain joins TRBV6-5 to TRBJ1-2; TRBD1 matches at 8 bases. There are 14 residues in the CDR3. The germline gives CDR1 MNHEY, CDR2 SVGAGI. V was pared by 0 bases and J by 5 bases, with 2 bases of the junction left unmatched. The CDR3 DNA is TGTGCCAGCAGTTACTCCTGGACAGGGTATGGCTACACCTTC. Amino acids: CASSYSWTGYGYTF.

This clonotype was seen ten or more times. The chain links TRBV15 to TRBJ2-5; 8 positions agree with TRBD1. The ends lost 6 bases at V and 2 bases at J; junction bases unmatched: 2. The CDR3 is made up of 13 amino acids. From germline, CDR1 is LNHNV and CDR2 YYDKDF (reference sequence). CDR3 DNA: TGTGCCACCAGGACAGGGGCTCAAGAGACCCAGTACTTC. It translates to CATRTGAQETQYF.

The J gene is TRBJ2-2, the V gene TRBV4-1, with a possible D match to TRBD2 (6 bases). CDR3 length equals 15 residues. Trimming took off 4 bases at V and 4 bases at J, with 13 bases between the two ends. Looked up from germline, CDR1 is MGHRA and CDR2 is YSYEKL. The CDR3 DNA is TGCGCCAGCAGCCTGGTCGGAGCGGGCACCGGGGAGCTGTTTTTT. This translates into CASSLVGAGTGELFF.

The chain is built from TRBV6-5 and TRBJ2-5; no definite D call. The DNA matches TRBJ2-7 better at its end, which makes the J call doubtful. CDR1 is MNHEY and CDR2 is SVGAGI in the germline V gene. The CDR3 is made up of 14 amino acids. CDR3 sequence: CASSRGRGGYEQYF. The CDR3 nucleotides are TGTGCCAGCAGTCGAGGTAGAGGCGGTTACGAGCAGTACTTC.

This clonotype was picked up a small number of times. V usage is TRBV6-2 or TRBV6-3 and J usage is TRBJ1-2; D remains unclear. Trimming stripped 0 bases from V and 9 bases from J, with 8 bases between. This CDR3 has 12 amino acids. Germline CDR1 is MNHEY and CDR2 is SVGEGT. CDR3 loop: CASSYSIGSYTF. CDR3 nucleotide sequence: TGTGCCAGCAGTTACTCGATCGGGAGCTACACCTTC.